This T cell receptor (beta chain) is drawn from a study of T cells after yellow fever vaccination. Study-level information: Low-cell-number fractions underwent preparation using SMART-Seq v4 Ultra Low Input.

TCRdb re-derived calls from the 5' RACE reads in MiXCR, one entry per CDR3 protein. The sample holds about 330,000 distinct CDR3 sequences; 8.1% are singletons and the top ten take around 17%. Findings and caveats of the study: There was a small share of clonotypes that showed up in both the CD4 and CD8 compartments. Booster samples showed a return of most primary-vaccination clones (around 96% CD4, approximately 90% CD8). The secondary response showed a weaker magnitude and a faster peak, day 5 versus 15.

Germline V gene sequence: CDR1 MNHGY, CDR2 SAAAGT. Trimming removed 9 bases from V and 2 bases from J, with 23 bases in between. There are 17 residues in the CDR3. About this clonotype itself: The antigen remains undetermined.

This chain joins TRBV6-8 and TRBJ1-5; D might be TRBD1 (5 bases). Sequences were derived from PBMCs, sampled 45 days after the first yellow fever vaccination. This TCR came from a man between 18 and 35 years old who received the YFV17D yellow fever vaccine. The CDR3 spells CARTKDTPLSCNQPQHF. In DNA form, the CDR3 reads TGTGCCAGGACTAAGGACACCCCGCTGTCATGCAATCAGCCCCAGCATTTT.